The entry that follows covers one T cell receptor beta chain sequence. The sample comes from a study of shared clonotypes between healthy human individuals. Across the whole study: The donors, two women and three men, were aged 18 to 49. Per donor, CD8 memory used one plate, CD8 naive used two, CD4 memory used three and CD4 naive used three.

This table comes from immunoSEQ multiplex PCR, and its TCRdb copy is limited to in-frame clones, with some not included. The repertoire holds a few hundred thousand clones, with about 96% as singletons. There are 12 residues in the CDR3. V shed 8 bases and J shed 2 bases, with 9 bases lying between them. The germline CDR1 and CDR2 sequences are MDHEN and SYDVKM. This receptor was obtained from a man aged 25-40 years in good health. What was sequenced was memory CD8+ T cells sorted from blood. Subset given: CD45RO+ cells pooled with CCR7-negative TemRA cells. The V and J genes are TRBV28 and TRBJ1-2; D is undetermined. The CDR3 is CASRAENYGYTF. DNA for the CDR3: TGTGCCAGCCGAGCGGAAAACTATGGCTACACCTTC.